Listed below are T cell receptor beta chains from one sample, sequenced in a study of a mutant IDH1 vaccine in newly diagnosed glioma. Profiled with immunoSEQ multiplex PCR; TCRdb holds only in-frame clones, not every one. The table has 35,000 to 50,000 clones, around 93% seen once. Antigen specificity for these receptors is unknown. Sequenced material: PBMCs, taken from a glioma patient whose treatment included an IDH1 peptide vaccine. These receptors were taken from a man aged 50-60 years with glioma. Both conserved end residues are part of each CDR3. D genes are given only for firm matches. Clone size is given for some rows only: seen once, a few or many times, or a class if the clone is expanded.

size	J	D	V	CDR3	DNA
.	TRBJ2-7	.	TRBV7-8	CASSRTGFPQYF	TGTGCCAGCAGCCGGACCGGGTTTCCACAGTACTTC
.	TRBJ1-6	.	TRBV11-2	CASSTGTALSPLHF	TGTGCCAGCAGCACCGGGACGGCTCTTTCACCCCTCCACTTT
once	TRBJ2-5	.	TRBV7-9	CASRSRETQYF	TGTGCCAGCAGGTCGCGGGAGACCCAGTACTTC
.	TRBJ2-1	.	TRBV27	CASSSPTNYNEQFF	TGTGCCAGCAGTTCCCCGACAAATTACAATGAGCAGTTCTTC
.	TRBJ2-2	.	TRBV21-1	CAGRTGELFF	TGTGCCGGAAGGACCGGGGAGCTGTTTTTT
.	TRBJ1-5	TRBD1	TRBV5-8	CASSFGTGWNQPQHF	TGTGCCAGCAGCTTTGGGACAGGGTGGAATCAGCCCCAGCATTTT
.	TRBJ2-5	.	TRBV5-1	CASSRGRSPTQETQYF	TGCGCCAGCAGCCGGGGACGGAGCCCCACTCAAGAGACCCAGTACTTC
.	TRBJ1-5	.	TRBV27	CASSPLPGFGQPQHF	TGTGCCAGCAGTCCCCTCCCAGGGTTTGGTCAGCCCCAGCATTTT
.	TRBJ2-1	TRBD1	TRBV7-9	CASTNRGQGRSGQFF	TGTGCCAGCACAAACCGGGGACAGGGGAGGAGCGGGCAGTTCTTC
.	TRBJ2-2	.	TRBV11-2	CASSLDLTGELFF	TGTGCCAGCAGCTTAGATCTCACCGGGGAGCTGTTTTTT
few	TRBJ1-4	TRBD1	TRBV10-1	CASSEGTGAEKLFF	TGCGCCAGCAGTGAAGGGACAGGGGCTGAAAAACTGTTTTTT
.	TRBJ2-3	.	TRBV7-3	CASSLQSSQPDTQYF	TGTGCCAGCAGCTTACAGTCCTCTCAGCCAGATACGCAGTATTTT
once	TRBJ2-5	.	TRBV25-1	CASSEWNEQETQYF	TGTGCCAGCAGTGAATGGAACGAACAAGAGACCCAGTACTTC
few	TRBJ1-5	.	TRBV30	CAWSNPHGSNQPQHF	TGTGCCTGGAGTAACCCCCATGGGAGCAATCAGCCCCAGCATTTT
.	TRBJ1-5	.	TRBV2	CASSEEGMNNQPQHF	TGTGCCAGCAGTGAAGAGGGAATGAACAATCAGCCCCAGCATTTT
.	TRBJ2-1	TRBD1	TRBV18	CASSPLGTDYNEQFF	TGTGCCAGCTCTCCCTTGGGGACAGACTACAATGAGCAGTTCTTC
.	TRBJ1-2	TRBD1	TRBV4-1	CASSQDLGDRAVGNGGYTF	TGCGCCAGCAGCCAAGATCTGGGGGACAGGGCGGTCGGAAATGGGGGCTACACCTTC
.	TRBJ2-1	TRBD2	TRBV5-4	CASSQDQRGYNEQFF	TGTGCCAGCAGCCAAGACCAGCGGGGTTACAATGAGCAGTTCTTC
.	TRBJ2-7	TRBD1	TRBV29-1	CSVGLVTGTLSYEQYF	TGCAGCGTCGGCCTGGTGACAGGGACCCTCTCCTACGAGCAGTACTTC
.	TRBJ2-1	.	TRBV18	CASSPRLQMGPLFF	TGTGCCAGCTCACCCCGCCTCCAAATGGGACCTCTGTTCTTC
.	TRBJ2-5	TRBD2	TRBV29-1	CSVDGLAGATGETQYF	TGCAGCGTTGATGGGCTAGCGGGGGCAACGGGGGAGACCCAGTACTTC
.	TRBJ1-1	.	TRBV7-9	CASSLIFSGNTEAFF	TGTGCCAGCAGCTTAATCTTTTCGGGGAACACTGAAGCTTTCTTT
.	TRBJ2-3	TRBD2	TRBV11-2	CASSLILAGGTDTQYF	TGTGCCAGCAGCTTAATACTAGCGGGGGGAACAGATACGCAGTATTTT
once	TRBJ2-3	TRBD2	TRBV5-1	CASSARLAGGSTDTQYF	TGCGCCAGCAGCGCTAGACTAGCGGGGGGGAGCACAGATACGCAGTATTTT
.	TRBJ2-7	.	TRBV9	CASSPAPDYSYEQYF	TGTGCCAGCAGCCCCGCCCCAGATTACTCCTACGAGCAGTACTTC
.	TRBJ2-1	TRBD2	TRBV6-6	CASAGTSGGTEQFF	TGTGCCAGCGCCGGGACTAGCGGGGGGACTGAGCAGTTCTTC
.	TRBJ2-3	.	TRBV18	CASSPGVADTQYF	TGTGCCAGCTCACCCGGAGTTGCAGATACGCAGTATTTT
.	TRBJ1-1	.	TRBV7-9	CASSLEIVWGYTEAFF	TGTGCCAGCAGCTTAGAAATAGTTTGGGGATACACTGAAGCTTTCTTT
.	TRBJ2-2	.	TRBV19	CASSSPSLRHLNTGELFF	TGTGCCAGTAGTAGTCCCTCCCTAAGACACCTTAACACCGGGGAGCTGTTTTTT